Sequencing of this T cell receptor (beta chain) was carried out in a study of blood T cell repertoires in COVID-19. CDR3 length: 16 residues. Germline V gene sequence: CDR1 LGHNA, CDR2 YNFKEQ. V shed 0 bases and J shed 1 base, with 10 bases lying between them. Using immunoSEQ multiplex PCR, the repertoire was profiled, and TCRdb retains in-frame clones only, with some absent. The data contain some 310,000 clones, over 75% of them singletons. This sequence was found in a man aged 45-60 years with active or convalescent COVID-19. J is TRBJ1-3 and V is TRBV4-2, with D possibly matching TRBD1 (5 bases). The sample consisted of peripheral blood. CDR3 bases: TGTGCCAGCAGCCAAGAAGGAGGGGCGTCTGGAAACACCATATATTTT. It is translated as CASSQEGGASGNTIYF.